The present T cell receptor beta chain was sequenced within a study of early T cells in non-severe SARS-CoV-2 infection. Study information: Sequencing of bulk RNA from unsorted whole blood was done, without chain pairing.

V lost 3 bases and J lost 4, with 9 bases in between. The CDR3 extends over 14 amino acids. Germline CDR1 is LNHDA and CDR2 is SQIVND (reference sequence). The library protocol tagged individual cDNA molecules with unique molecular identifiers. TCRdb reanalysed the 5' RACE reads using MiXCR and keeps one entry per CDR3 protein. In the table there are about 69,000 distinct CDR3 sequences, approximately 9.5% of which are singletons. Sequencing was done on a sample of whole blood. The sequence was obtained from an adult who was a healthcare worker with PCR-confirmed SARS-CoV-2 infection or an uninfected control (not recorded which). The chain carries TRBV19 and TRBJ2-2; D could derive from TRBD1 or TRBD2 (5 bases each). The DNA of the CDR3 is TGTGCCAGTAGTATTTCGGGGCTCACCGGGGAGCTGTTTTTT. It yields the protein CASSISGLTGELFF.